The 4 T cell receptor beta chains below come from one sample, sequenced in a study of CD4 T cells in relation to SARS-CoV-2 and coronaviruses. Libraries were prepared by immunoSEQ multiplex PCR; TCRdb keeps only in-frame clonotypes and omits some of them. This table has 30,000 to 45,000 clones, 88% appearing once. Specimen: memory CD4+ T cells from PBMCs. The origin of the receptors is an adult with COVID-19.

This sequence joins TRBV29-1 and TRBJ2-5, with no clear D. CDR3 length: 12 amino acids. CDR1 and CDR2 from the germline V gene are SQVTM and ANQGSEA. The V and J ends lost 4 bases and 1 base respectively, with 7 bases between them. CDR3 amino acids: CSVVTAQETQYF. CDR3 nucleotides: TGCAGCGTTGTTACAGCCCAAGAGACCCAGTACTTC.

The chain employs TRBV19 and TRBJ2-7; TRBD1 matches at 10 bases. CDR1 and CDR2 (germline): LNHDA, SQIVND (reference sequence). V shed 4 bases, J shed 3 bases, and the junction held 12 bases outside the gene matches. The CDR3 sequence is 17 residues long. The CDR3 loop reads CASSTRSGGTGVYEQYF. CDR3 bases: TGTGCCAGTAGTACCCGGTCGGGCGGGACAGGGGTCTACGAGCAGTACTTC.

V is TRBV7-8 and J is TRBJ1-4; D is unclear. The V and J ends lost 5 bases and 5 bases respectively, with 12 bases between them. The CDR3 has 14 residues. Germline CDR1 and CDR2: SGHVS and FQNEAQ. The CDR3 here is CASSPLEQNEKLFF. As DNA, the CDR3 is TGTGCCAGCAGCCCCCTCGAGCAGAATGAAAAACTGTTTTTT. The variable domain in full, completed from reference TRBV7-8 and TRBJ1-4, reads GAGVSQSPRYKVAKRGQDVALRCDPISGHVSLFWYQQALGQGPEFLTYFQNEAQLDKSGLPSDRFFAERPEGSVSTLKIQRTQQEDSAVYLCASSPLEQNEKLFFGSGTQLSVL.

The chain recombines TRBV27 with TRBJ1-2; 10 bases agree with TRBD1. The germline V gene has CDR1 MNHEY and CDR2 SMNVEV (reference sequence). CDR3 length: 14 residues. The J segment lost 6 bases and the V segment lost 2 bases, leaving 3 bases of the junction unmatched. CDR3 DNA: TGTGCCAGCAGTTTAGGTGGGACAGGGGATGGCTACACCTTC. It yields the protein CASSLGGTGDGYTF.